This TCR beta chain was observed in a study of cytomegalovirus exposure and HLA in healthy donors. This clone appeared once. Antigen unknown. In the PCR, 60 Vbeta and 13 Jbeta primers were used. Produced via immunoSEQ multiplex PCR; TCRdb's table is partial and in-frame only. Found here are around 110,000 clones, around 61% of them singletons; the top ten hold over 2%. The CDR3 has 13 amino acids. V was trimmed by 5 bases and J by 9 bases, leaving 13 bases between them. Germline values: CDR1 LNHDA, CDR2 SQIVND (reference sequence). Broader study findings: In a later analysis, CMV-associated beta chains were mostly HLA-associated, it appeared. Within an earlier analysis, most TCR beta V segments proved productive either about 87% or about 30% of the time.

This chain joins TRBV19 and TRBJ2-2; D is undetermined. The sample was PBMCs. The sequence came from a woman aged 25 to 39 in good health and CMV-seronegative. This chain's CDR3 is CASSLAPRRELFF. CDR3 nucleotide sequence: TGTGCCAGTAGTCTTGCCCCGCGCAGGGAGCTGTTTTTT.